One and the same sample provided the 28 T cell receptor beta chains below, sequenced in a study of T cells in Graves' hyperthyroidism and ophthalmopathy. TCR beta CDR3 region amplification was performed from RNA transcripts. Carried out on the TCR CDR3, a first-round RT-PCR used the HTBI primer set. MiXCR, run by TCRdb on the multiplex PCR reads, gives a single entry per CDR3 protein. The repertoire holds about 700,000 distinct CDR3 sequences, with about 14% as singletons. The sequenced sample consisted of blood. The origin of the receptors is a young woman with Graves' hyperthyroidism.

This clonotype was recorded many times. The gene calls are TRBV7-9 and TRBJ2-2, with a weak D call TRBD2 (5 bases). Trimming left V 5 bases short and J 0 bases short, with 13 bases between. Germline V gives CDR1 SEHNR, CDR2 FQNEAQ (reference sequence). CDR3 length equals 16 residues. The DNA of the CDR3 is TGTGCCAGCAGCCCCCGGGAACTTCCGAACACCGGGGAGCTGTTTTTT. This encodes CASSPRELPNTGELFF.

This clonotype turned up a few times. V gene TRBV6-1 combines with J gene TRBJ2-1; 10 positions match TRBD2. Germline assignment: CDR1 MNHNS and CDR2 SASEGT. This CDR3 spans 20 amino acids. The ends lost 0 bases at V and 0 bases at J; junction bases unmatched: 11. The CDR3 loop reads CASSEALAGPLRSSYNEQFF. DNA for the CDR3: TGTGCCAGCAGTGAAGCACTAGCGGGACCACTAAGGAGCTCCTACAATGAGCAGTTCTTC.

This clonotype occurred many times. V and J are TRBV6-1 and TRBJ2-7; tentatively, D is TRBD1 (5 bases). The ends were cut back, 6 bases at V and 3 bases at J, with 15 bases in the middle. This CDR3 spans 14 amino acids. CDR1 is MNHNS, CDR2 SASEGT, per germline. CDR3 DNA sequence: TGTGCCAGCAGAATTACAGCGACAGACTACGAGCAGTACTTC. This encodes CASRITATDYEQYF.

This clonotype occurred many times. V usage is TRBV15 and J usage is TRBJ2-5, with 9 nucleotides matching TRBD1. The CDR3 contains 15 residues. CDR1 and CDR2 (germline): LNHNV, YYDKDF (reference sequence). With 4 bases clipped from V and 6 bases from J, the junction kept 9 bases outside the gene matches. For the CDR3, the DNA is TGTGCCACCAGCATAAGGACAGGGGCCATGAAGACCCAGTACTTC. Translation: CATSIRTGAMKTQYF.

CDR3 in amino acids: CACKGRSVGTDTQYF. The CDR3 bases are TGTGCCTGCAAGGGCAGGAGTGTGGGCACAGATACGCAGTATTTT. The rearrangement links TRBV30 to TRBJ2-3; D remains unclear. Trimming removed 6 bases from V and 1 base from J, with 17 bases in between. The CDR3 is made up of 15 amino acids. Germline V gene data show CDR1 as GTSNPN and CDR2 as SVGIG (reference sequence).

In this sample, this clonotype turned up many times. The chain has TRBV4-1 and TRBJ2-5, with D perhaps given as TRBD1 or TRBD2 (5 bases each). Deletions cut 5 bases from V and 5 bases from J, with 9 bases between. CDR3 length equals 12 residues. Per the germline V gene, CDR1 is MGHRA and CDR2 is YSYEKL. CDR3 DNA sequence: TGCGCCAGCAGCAGAGAGGGGGAGACCCAGTACTTC. It is translated as CASSREGETQYF.

This clonotype was counted many times. The V and J genes are TRBV11-3 and TRBJ2-3, with 7 bases matching TRBD2. The CDR3 runs to 14 residues. CDR1 and CDR2 from the germline V gene are SGHNT and YENEEA. The V and J ends lost 5 bases and 3 bases, in that order; junction bases with no gene match: 5. The CDR3 loop is CASSEGGRTDTQYF. In nucleotides, the CDR3 is TGTGCCAGCAGCGAGGGCGGGAGAACAGATACGCAGTATTTT.

The chain joins TRBV10-3 to TRBJ1-3; D perhaps matches TRBD1 (5 bases). Germline CDR1 reads ENHRY; CDR2 reads SYGVKD. The V end was cut by 1 base, the J end by 2 bases, with 12 bases between. This CDR3 has 16 amino acids. CDR3 nucleotides: TGTGCCATCAGTGAGTACCAGGGTCGCCCTGGAAACACCATATATTTT. Translation gives CAISEYQGRPGNTIYF.

This clonotype was seen repeatedly, ten times or more. The CDR3 is CASSQVVAHQPQHF. In nucleotides, the CDR3 is TGCGCCAGCAGCCAAGTAGTTGCTCATCAGCCCCAGCATTTT. V usage is TRBV4-3 and J usage is TRBJ1-5; D remains ambiguous. Between the trimmed V and J ends, which lost 1 base and 5 bases, there was a span of 9 bases. Germline CDR1 and CDR2: LGHNA and YSLEER. This CDR3 region has 14 residues.

The table lists this clonotype with many counts. The chain uses TRBV28 and TRBJ2-3, with D maybe TRBD2 (5 bases). CDR1 is MDHEN, CDR2 SYDVKM, per germline. The CDR3 length is 13 residues. Trimming took 8 bases from V and 1 from J, leaving 10 bases between them. Here the CDR3 DNA reads TGTGCCAGCGGGAGAATGGGCACAGATACGCAGTATTTT. Its protein product is CASGRMGTDTQYF. The full variable domain, completed using reference TRBV28 and TRBJ2-3, is DVKVTQSSRYLVKRTGEKVFLECVQDMDHENMFWYRQDPGLGLRLIYFSYDVKMKEKGDIPEGYSVSREKKERFSLILESASTNQTSMYLCASGRMGTDTQYFGPGTRLTVL.

This clonotype was counted many times. The chain joins TRBV12-3 or TRBV12-4 to TRBJ1-2; D is unclear. CDR3 size: 13 residues. V lost 10 bases and J 3 bases, leaving 15 bases between the germline ends. The CDR3 sequence is CATQTAGDYGYTF. The CDR3 coding sequence is TGTGCCACCCAAACTGCGGGAGACTATGGCTACACCTTC.

This clonotype was seen ten or more times. This chain connects TRBV28 to TRBJ2-5; D is ambiguous. The V end lost 6 bases, the J end lost 5 bases, and 19 bases lay between the germline ends. The CDR3 consists of 15 residues. Germline assignment: CDR1 MDHEN and CDR2 SYDVKM. CDR3 DNA sequence: TGTGCCAGCAGCCCCGTGGGCTCCCGCCCGGAGACCCAGTACTTC. Its translation: CASSPVGSRPETQYF.

This clonotype was counted only a few times. V and J are TRBV12-3 or TRBV12-4 and TRBJ2-2, with D perhaps TRBD1 (6 bases). The germline V and J ends were trimmed by 6 bases and 3 bases, with 17 bases remaining between them. CDR3 length: 16 amino acids. CDR3 coding DNA: TGTGCCAGCAGATATTCGGGACACGAGGACACCGGGGAGCTGTTTTTT. The encoded protein is CASRYSGHEDTGELFF.

The rearrangement joins TRBV4-2 to TRBJ1-1; no firm D call. V lost 0 bases and J 1 base, leaving 12 bases between the germline ends. The CDR3 spans 16 residues. Germline lookup yields CDR1 LGHNA and CDR2 YNFKEQ. The CDR3 protein is CASSQESVPTNTEAFF. DNA of the CDR3: TGTGCCAGCAGCCAAGAAAGTGTCCCGACGAACACTGAAGCTTTCTTT.

As DNA, the CDR3 is TGTGCCAGCAGTTACGCATCCAGACAGTCCCAAGAGACCCAGTACTTC. Translating it yields CASSYASRQSQETQYF. The genes are TRBV6-6 and TRBJ2-5; possible D gene TRBD1, 5 bases. This CDR3 has 16 residues. Germline lookup yields CDR1 MNHNY and CDR2 SVGAGI (reference sequence). V lost 2 bases, J lost 1 base, and 14 bases lay in between.

Many counts were recorded for this clonotype. The chain links TRBV12-3 or TRBV12-4 to TRBJ1-2, with D possibly being TRBD1 (5 bases). This CDR3 comprises 13 residues. The germline V and J ends were trimmed by 4 bases and 7 bases, with 13 bases remaining between them. CDR3 coding DNA: TGTGCCAGCAGTTCCTCCCTTGGGGGTGGCTACACCTTC. This sequence encodes CASSSSLGGGYTF.

The chain recombines TRBV19 with TRBJ1-5; 9 bases line up with TRBD1. This CDR3 spans 15 amino acids. Germline assignment: CDR1 LNHDA and CDR2 SQIVND (reference sequence). The junction had 5 bases not matched to a gene; V was cut back by 7 bases and J by 1 base. This CDR3 reads CASTKQGASNQPQHF. The CDR3 region has the DNA TGTGCCAGTACCAAACAGGGGGCGAGCAATCAGCCCCAGCATTTT.

J is TRBJ1-2 and V is TRBV9; the D is unclear. Trimming removed 0 bases at V and 3 bases at J, with 6 bases between. CDR1 is SGDLS, CDR2 YYNGEE, per germline. The CDR3 totals 13 residues. Written as DNA, the CDR3 is TGTGCCAGCAGCGTAGGAGCGGACTATGGCTACACCTTC. Translation gives CASSVGADYGYTF.

At least ten counts were recorded for this clonotype. V is TRBV2 and J is TRBJ2-1; D gene ambiguous. Trimming removed 7 bases from V and 12 bases from J, with 16 bases in between. The germline CDR1 and CDR2 sequences are SNHLY and FYNNEI. The CDR3 is 12 residues long. DNA of the CDR3: TGTGCCAGCACCACCTCTGGAGTAGGGCAGTTCTTC. Residues: CASTTSGVGQFF.

The V and J genes are TRBV30 and TRBJ1-5; 9 bases fit TRBD1. Germline lookup yields CDR1 GTSNPN and CDR2 SVGIG (reference sequence). The CDR3 covers 13 residues. Trimming at V came to 5 bases and at J to 10 bases, leaving 9 bases not matched to a gene. CDR3 nucleotide sequence: TGTGCCTGGTCTGGGACAGGGAACCCTCCCCAGCATTTT. Translating gives CAWSGTGNPPQHF.

This rearrangement joins TRBV11-2 to TRBJ2-3; 8 nucleotides match TRBD2. CDR1 is SGHAT, CDR2 FQNNGV, per germline. CDR3 size: 16 residues. Trimming cost V 4 bases and J 11 bases; bases outside gene matches: 17. CDR3 nucleotides: TGTGCCAGCAGCTCGCCTGGGACTAGTGTCTGGGGAGGGCAGTATTTT. Translating it yields CASSSPGTSVWGGQYF. The entire variable domain, with the rest obtained from reference TRBV11-2 and TRBJ2-3, is as follows: EAGVAQSPRYKIIEKRQSVAFWCNPISGHATLYWYQQILGQGPKLLIQFQNNGVVDDSQLPKDRFSAERLKGVDSTLKIQPAKLEDSAVYLCASSSPGTSVWGGQYFGPGTRLTVL.

This clonotype was counted many times. The rearrangement joins TRBV6-2 or TRBV6-3 to TRBJ2-1; 7 positions match TRBD2. V lost 5 bases to trimming and J lost 2 bases; unmatched junction nucleotides: 3. From germline, CDR1 is MNHEY and CDR2 SVGEGT. CDR3 length: 14 amino acids. The CDR3 here is CASSLTSAYNEQFF. CDR3 nucleotides: TGTGCCAGCAGTCTTACTAGCGCCTACAATGAGCAGTTCTTC.

This clonotype has ten or more counts. The CDR3 is CASSRASAAGELFF. The CDR3 DNA reads TGTGCCAGCAGCCGAGCTAGCGCAGCCGGGGAGCTGTTTTTT. The chain recombines TRBV7-3 with TRBJ2-2; maybe TRBD2 (6 bases). V lost 5 bases to trimming and J lost 6 bases, with 13 bases between them. Germline CDR1 is SGHTA and CDR2 is FQGTGA. This CDR3 has 14 residues.

This clonotype was counted only a few times. The chain employs TRBV7-9 and TRBJ1-1; tentative D call: TRBD1 (6 bases). V gave up 5 bases and J gave up 5 bases, with 15 bases separating them. Looked up from germline, CDR1 is SEHNR and CDR2 is FQNEAQ (reference sequence). The CDR3 is made up of 14 amino acids. CDR3: CASSDSGTRTEAFF. CDR3 DNA sequence: TGTGCCAGCAGCGATTCCGGGACACGGACTGAAGCTTTCTTT.

The V and J genes are TRBV12-3 or TRBV12-4 and TRBJ2-3; 10 bases are a match to TRBD1. The length of the CDR3 is 19 residues. Trimming at V came to 6 bases and at J to 1 base, leaving 16 bases not matched to a gene. The CDR3 DNA reads as TGTGCCAGCAGCGGAGCGTTTGACCTCGGGACAGGGGGCACAGATACGCAGTATTTT. Protein product: CASSGAFDLGTGGTDTQYF.

This clonotype has a count of ten or more. This chain uses TRBV6-1 with TRBJ2-7, with 7 bases aligning to TRBD1. This CDR3 contains 16 residues. Germline V CDR1 and CDR2: MNHNS, SASEGT. V gave up 11 bases and J gave up 2 bases; unmatched junction bases: 18. CDR3 nucleotides: TGTGCCCACGCTGGAACAGGGGTGGGGTGGACCTACGAGCAGTACTTC. It specifies CAHAGTGVGWTYEQYF.

This clonotype was picked up many times. V gene TRBV20-1 combines with J gene TRBJ1-3; D is undetermined. Germline assignment: CDR1 DFQATT and CDR2 SNEGSKA (reference sequence). The V gene lost 0 bases and the J gene lost 2 bases, with 17 bases spanning the gap. The CDR3 spans 17 residues. The CDR3: CSARDGLGDTAGNTIYF. CDR3 sequence (DNA): TGCAGTGCTAGAGATGGCCTAGGCGACACCGCTGGAAACACCATATATTTT.

The rearrangement links TRBV29-1 to TRBJ2-1; no clear D gene. The CDR3 runs to 13 residues. CDR1 and CDR2 from the germline V gene are SQVTM and ANQGSEA. V was clipped by 4 bases and J by 4 bases, with 11 bases between them. The CDR3 sequence: CSVAPTGYNEQFF. In DNA, the CDR3 is TGCAGCGTTGCCCCCACTGGTTACAATGAGCAGTTCTTC.